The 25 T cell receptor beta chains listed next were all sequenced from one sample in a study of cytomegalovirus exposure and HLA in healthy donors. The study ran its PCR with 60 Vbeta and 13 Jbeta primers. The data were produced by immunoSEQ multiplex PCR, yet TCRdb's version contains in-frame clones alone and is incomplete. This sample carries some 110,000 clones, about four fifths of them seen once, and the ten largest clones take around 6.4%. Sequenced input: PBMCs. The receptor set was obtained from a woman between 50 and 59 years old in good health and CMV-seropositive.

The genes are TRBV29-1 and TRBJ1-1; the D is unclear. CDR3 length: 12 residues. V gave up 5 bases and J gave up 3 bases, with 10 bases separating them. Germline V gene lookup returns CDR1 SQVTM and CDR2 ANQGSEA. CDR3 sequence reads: CSVYILDTEAFF. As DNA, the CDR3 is TGCAGCGTTTACATCTTGGACACTGAAGCTTTCTTT.

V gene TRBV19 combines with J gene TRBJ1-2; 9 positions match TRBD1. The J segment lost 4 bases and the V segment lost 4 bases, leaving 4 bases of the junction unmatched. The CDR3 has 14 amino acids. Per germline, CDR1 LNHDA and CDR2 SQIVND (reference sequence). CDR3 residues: CASSTRDRAYGYTF. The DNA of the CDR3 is TGTGCCAGTAGTACTCGGGACAGGGCCTATGGCTACACCTTC.

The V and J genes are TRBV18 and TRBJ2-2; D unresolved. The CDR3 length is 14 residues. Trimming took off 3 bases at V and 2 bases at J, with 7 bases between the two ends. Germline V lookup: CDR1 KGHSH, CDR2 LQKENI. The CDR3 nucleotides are TGTGCCAGCTCACCGACAACTAACACCGGGGAGCTGTTTTTT. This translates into CASSPTTNTGELFF.

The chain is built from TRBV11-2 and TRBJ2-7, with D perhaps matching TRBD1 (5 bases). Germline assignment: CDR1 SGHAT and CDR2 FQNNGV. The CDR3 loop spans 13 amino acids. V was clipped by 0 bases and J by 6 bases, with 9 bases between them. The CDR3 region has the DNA TGTGCCAGCAGCTTAGAGACAGTATCCGAGCAGTACTTC. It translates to CASSLETVSEQYF. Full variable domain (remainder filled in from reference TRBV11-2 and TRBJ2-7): EAGVAQSPRYKIIEKRQSVAFWCNPISGHATLYWYQQILGQGPKLLIQFQNNGVVDDSQLPKDRFSAERLKGVDSTLKIQPAKLEDSAVYLCASSLETVSEQYFGPGTRLTVT.

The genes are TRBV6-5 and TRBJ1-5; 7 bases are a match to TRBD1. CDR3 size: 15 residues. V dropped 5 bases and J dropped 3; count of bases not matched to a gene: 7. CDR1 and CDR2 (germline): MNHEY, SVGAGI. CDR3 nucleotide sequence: TGTGCCAGCAGTAGCCGGGACAGCAACAATCAGCCCCAGCATTTT. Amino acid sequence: CASSSRDSNNQPQHF.

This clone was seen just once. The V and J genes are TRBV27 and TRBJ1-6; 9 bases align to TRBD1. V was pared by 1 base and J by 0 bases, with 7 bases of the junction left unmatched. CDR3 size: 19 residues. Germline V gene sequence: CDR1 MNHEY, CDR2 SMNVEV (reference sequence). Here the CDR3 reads CASSLFSDRGFSYNSPLHF. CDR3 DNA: TGTGCCAGCAGTTTATTTTCGGACAGGGGATTCTCCTATAATTCACCCCTCCACTTT.

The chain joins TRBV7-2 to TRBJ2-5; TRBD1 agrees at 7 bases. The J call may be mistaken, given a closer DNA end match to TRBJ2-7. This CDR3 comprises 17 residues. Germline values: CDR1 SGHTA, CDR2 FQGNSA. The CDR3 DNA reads TGTGCCAGCAGCTTAGAGGATTGGGGGACAGAGGCTCGCGAGCAGTACTTC. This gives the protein CASSLEDWGTEAREQYF.

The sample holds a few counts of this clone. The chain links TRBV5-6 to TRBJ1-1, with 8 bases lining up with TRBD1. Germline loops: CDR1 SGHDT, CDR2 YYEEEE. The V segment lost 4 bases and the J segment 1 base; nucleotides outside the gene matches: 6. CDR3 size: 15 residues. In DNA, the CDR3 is TGTGCCAGCAGCCTCGAGGACAGGGAGAACACTGAAGCTTTCTTT. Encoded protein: CASSLEDRENTEAFF.

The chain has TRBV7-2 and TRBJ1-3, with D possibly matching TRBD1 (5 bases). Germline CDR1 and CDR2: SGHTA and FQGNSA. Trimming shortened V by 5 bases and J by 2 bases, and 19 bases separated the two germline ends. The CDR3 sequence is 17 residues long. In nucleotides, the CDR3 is TGTGCCAGCAGCCTAAGACGGGGGAGTACAACTGGAAACACCATATATTTT. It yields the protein CASSLRRGSTTGNTIYF. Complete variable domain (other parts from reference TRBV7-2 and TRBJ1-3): GAGVSQSPSNKVTEKGKDVELRCDPISGHTALYWYRQSLGQGLEFLIYFQGNSAPDKSGLPSDRFSAERTGGSVSTLTIQRTQQEDSAVYLCASSLRRGSTTGNTIYFGEGSWLTVV.

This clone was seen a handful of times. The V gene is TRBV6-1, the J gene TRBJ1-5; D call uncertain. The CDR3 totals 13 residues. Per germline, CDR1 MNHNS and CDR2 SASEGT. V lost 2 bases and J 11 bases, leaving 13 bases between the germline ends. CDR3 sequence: CASSEPAARAQHF. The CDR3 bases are TGTGCCAGCAGTGAACCGGCCGCTCGGGCCCAGCATTTT.

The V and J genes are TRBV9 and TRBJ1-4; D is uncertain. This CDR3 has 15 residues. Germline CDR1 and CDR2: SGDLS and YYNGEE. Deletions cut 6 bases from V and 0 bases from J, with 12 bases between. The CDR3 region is CASNRDGATNEKLFF. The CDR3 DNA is TGTGCCAGCAACCGGGATGGGGCAACTAATGAAAAACTGTTTTTT.

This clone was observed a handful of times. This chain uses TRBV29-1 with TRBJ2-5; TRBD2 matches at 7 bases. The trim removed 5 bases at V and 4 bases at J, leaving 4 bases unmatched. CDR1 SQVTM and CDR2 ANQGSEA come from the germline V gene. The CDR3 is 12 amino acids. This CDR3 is CSVYGGGETQYF. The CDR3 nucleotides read TGCAGCGTTTATGGCGGGGGAGAGACCCAGTACTTC.

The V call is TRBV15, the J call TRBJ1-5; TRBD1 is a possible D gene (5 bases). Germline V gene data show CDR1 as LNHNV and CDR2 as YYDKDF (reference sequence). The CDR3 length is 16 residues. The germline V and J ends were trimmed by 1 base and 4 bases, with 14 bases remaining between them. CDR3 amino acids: CATSRGGRGINQPQHF. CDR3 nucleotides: TGTGCCACCAGCAGAGGCGGGAGGGGAATAAATCAGCCCCAGCATTTT.

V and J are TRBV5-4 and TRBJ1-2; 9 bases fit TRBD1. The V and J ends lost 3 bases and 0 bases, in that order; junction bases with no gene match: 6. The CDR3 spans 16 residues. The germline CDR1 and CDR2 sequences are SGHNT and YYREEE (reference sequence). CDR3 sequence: CASSYDRDRANYGYTF. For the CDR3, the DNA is TGTGCCAGCAGCTACGACCGGGACAGGGCTAACTATGGCTACACCTTC.

CDR3 in amino acids: CASSLAQDSAPRPYEQYF. The DNA for the CDR3 is TGCGCCAGCAGCTTGGCACAGGACAGCGCCCCGCGGCCCTACGAGCAGTACTTC. V and J are TRBV5-1 and TRBJ2-7, with D possibly matching TRBD1 (6 bases). The CDR3 spans 18 residues. V was pared by 0 bases and J by 2 bases, with 21 bases between. The V gene's germline CDR1 is SGHRS and CDR2 YFSETQ.

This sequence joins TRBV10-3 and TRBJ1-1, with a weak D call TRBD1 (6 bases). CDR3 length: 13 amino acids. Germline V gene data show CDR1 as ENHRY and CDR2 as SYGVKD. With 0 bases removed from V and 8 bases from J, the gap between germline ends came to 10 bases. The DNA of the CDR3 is TGTGCCATCAGTGAGTCTATGGGACAAGAAGCTTTCTTT. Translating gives CAISESMGQEAFF.

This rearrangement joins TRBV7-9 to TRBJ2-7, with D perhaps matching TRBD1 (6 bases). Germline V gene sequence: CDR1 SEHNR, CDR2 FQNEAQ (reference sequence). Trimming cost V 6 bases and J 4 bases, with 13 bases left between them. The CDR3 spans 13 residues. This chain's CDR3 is CASRPGHLYEQYF. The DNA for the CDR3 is TGTGCCAGCAGGCCGGGACATCTTTACGAGCAGTACTTC.

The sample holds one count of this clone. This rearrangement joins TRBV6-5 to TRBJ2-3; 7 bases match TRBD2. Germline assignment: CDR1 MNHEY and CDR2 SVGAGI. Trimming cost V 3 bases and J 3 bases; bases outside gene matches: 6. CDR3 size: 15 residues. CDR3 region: CASSYFAGDTDTQYF. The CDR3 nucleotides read TGTGCCAGCAGTTATTTTGCGGGGGATACAGATACGCAGTATTTT.

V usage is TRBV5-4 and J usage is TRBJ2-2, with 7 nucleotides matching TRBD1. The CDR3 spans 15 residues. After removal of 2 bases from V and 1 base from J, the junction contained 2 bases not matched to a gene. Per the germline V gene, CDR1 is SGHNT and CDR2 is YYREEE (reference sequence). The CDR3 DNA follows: TGTGCCAGCAGCTTCCGGGACAGGAACACCGGGGAGCTGTTTTTT. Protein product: CASSFRDRNTGELFF.

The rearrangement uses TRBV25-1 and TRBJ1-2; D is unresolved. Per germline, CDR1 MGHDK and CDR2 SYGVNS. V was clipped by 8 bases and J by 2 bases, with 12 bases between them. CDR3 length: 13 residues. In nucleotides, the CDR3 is TGTGCCAGCCGTGGACTATCCAACTATGGCTACACCTTC. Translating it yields CASRGLSNYGYTF.

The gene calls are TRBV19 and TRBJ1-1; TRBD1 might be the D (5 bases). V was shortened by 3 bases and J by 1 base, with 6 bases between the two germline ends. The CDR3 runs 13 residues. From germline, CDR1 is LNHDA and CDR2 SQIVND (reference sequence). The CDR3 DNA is TGTGCCAGTAGTATGGGGCGGAACACTGAAGCTTTCTTT. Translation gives CASSMGRNTEAFF.

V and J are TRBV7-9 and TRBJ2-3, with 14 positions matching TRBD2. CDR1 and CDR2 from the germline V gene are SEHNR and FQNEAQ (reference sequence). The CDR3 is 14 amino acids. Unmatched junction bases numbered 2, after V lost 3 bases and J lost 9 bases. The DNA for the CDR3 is TGTGCCAGCAGCTTGGGACTAGCGGGGGAGACGCAGTATTTT. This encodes CASSLGLAGETQYF.

DNA of the CDR3: TGCGCCAGCAGCCAAGGGGGCGTCGGACAGGGCTACAATGAGCAGTTCTTC. Translated, it gives CASSQGGVGQGYNEQFF. This chain connects TRBV4-3 to TRBJ2-1; 8 bases line up with TRBD1. V trimming: 1 base; J trimming: 3 bases; junction bases outside the gene matches: 8. The CDR3 spans 17 residues. Per the germline V gene, CDR1 is LGHNA and CDR2 is YSLEER.

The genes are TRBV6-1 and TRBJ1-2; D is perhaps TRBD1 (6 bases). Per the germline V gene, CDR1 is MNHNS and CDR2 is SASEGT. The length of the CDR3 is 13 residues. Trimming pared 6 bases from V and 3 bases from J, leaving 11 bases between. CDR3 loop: CASRGGAHYGYTF. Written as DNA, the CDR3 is TGTGCCAGCAGGGGGGGGGCGCACTATGGCTACACCTTC.

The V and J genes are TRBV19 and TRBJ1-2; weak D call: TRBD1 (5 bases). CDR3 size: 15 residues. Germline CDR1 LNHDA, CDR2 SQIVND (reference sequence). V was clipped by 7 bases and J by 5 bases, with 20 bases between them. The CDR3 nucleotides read TGTGCCAGTATCACTCCGGGGACTTCGGGTTATGGCTACACCTTC. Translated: CASITPGTSGYGYTF.